This T cell receptor (beta chain) is from a study of technical replicates of blood from a few donors. This CDR3 contains 14 residues. Looked up from germline, CDR1 is SGHDT and CDR2 is YYEEEE. V lost 0 bases and J 5 bases, leaving 11 bases between the germline ends. The method was immunoSEQ multiplex PCR; TCRdb's version includes in-frame clones alone and lacks a portion of them. The table has some 80,000 clones, roughly 95% seen once. The rearrangement links TRBV5-6 to TRBJ1-1; perhaps TRBD1 as D (6 bases). The sequenced material came from T cells isolated from PBMCs. The TCR comes from a human donor in good health. In nucleotides, the CDR3 is TGTGCCAGCAGCTTGGTGGGGGCGCAGACTGAAGCTTTCTTT. This codes for CASSLVGAQTEAFF.